This T cell receptor (beta chain) originates from a study of T cells in Graves' hyperthyroidism and ophthalmopathy (dated by TCRdb to about 2019). As for the study more broadly: Peripheral blood samples were taken at initial diagnosis, before any treatment was given. TCR Vbeta CDR3 sequencing of 120 to 150 peripheral blood samples (about 45 ophthalmopathy, 70 to 85 hyperthyroidism and approximately 17 progressor patients) is reported in the paper. Prospective prediction of ophthalmopathy was tested in an independent validation cohort of some 20 hyperthyroidism patients and some 17 patients who later progressed to ophthalmopathy. The 80 to 100 discovery patients were randomly divided into training and test sets at a 7:3 ratio. The study also compared thyroid tissue and blood T-cell repertoires from a handful of Graves' hyperthyroidism patients. After blood sampling, hyperthyroidism patients were treated with methimazole at a starting dose of 30 mg daily, and ophthalmopathy patients were treated with high-dose intravenous methylprednisolone. A discovery cohort of approximately 100 patients, 43 with Graves' ophthalmopathy and about 60 with stable Graves' hyperthyroidism, was used to find distinguishing TCR V-J signatures.

CDR1 and CDR2 are drawn from the germline V gene (reference sequence): DFQATT, SNEGSKA. Including cysteine and phenylalanine, the CDR3 has 13 amino acids. The entry retains the CDR3 DNA only, 39 bases that are in frame from base 1. The V and J ends are trimmed by 8 bases and 6 bases, leaving 19 bases between them. The full study reports these points: In validation, the model predicted progression to ophthalmopathy a median of around 6.5 months before onset, with roughly 70% sensitivity and 72.22% specificity. A 13 V-J signature model separated ophthalmopathy from stable hyperthyroidism, with about 90% sensitivity and around 84% specificity in cross-validation and 80%/75% in testing. Sample size was not statistically predetermined, and blinding of investigators to group allocation was not performed. Most expanded thyroid clonotypes (frequency above 0.001) were also detected in blood, suggesting blood repertoires may reflect thyroid immune responses.

The TCR beta CDR3 regions were amplified from RNA transcripts. The first round of RT-PCR for the TCR CDR3 was performed with the HTBI primer set and the Qiagen OneStep RT-PCR kit. Libraries were constructed in a second round of multiplex PCR, after which size selection and purification were performed. Paired-end sequencing of the libraries was performed with 100 bp reads on an Illumina HiSeq2000. The paper's data handling went like this. SOAPnuke was used to process the raw data, throwing out any read that contained adapters or uncalled bases, had a mean Phred below 15, or lacked an exact constant-primer or identifier match. High-quality paired reads were merged with COPE v1.2.5, and unique nucleotide sequences were defined as clonotypes. MiTCR v1.1 was used to align the clonotypes against IMGT TRBV, TRBD and TRBJ reference segments. The analysis included only V-J combinations with a frequency above 0.0001, which together covered 98% to 99.2% of the repertoires. A TCS score was defined as the ratio of F50 (clonal expansion) to E x V (chaos), with BLOSUM62-based TCRdist applied between CDR3 peptides within each V-J. Welch's t-statistics and random forest reduced roughly 500 V-J features to 13, which were used in a naive Bayes classifier (R e1071). TCRdb passed the public sequencing reads through fastp at Q25 and MiXCR, retaining productive beta sequences. Under each unique CDR3 protein, matching rows form one entry showing the most common genes and DNA. The V and J calls and clone size come from TCRdb's table, not from the authors' own analysis. The table for this sample lists some 350,000 distinct CDR3 sequences; around 13% of them were counted only once. Jointly, the top ten make up 30% to 40% of the sample.

Moderately to severely active disease, a Clinical Activity Score of at least 3, a NOSPECS grade of at least 4, and a duration under 3 months were present in ophthalmopathy patients. The study excluded patients with uncontrolled infections, other autoimmune diseases, pregnancy or lactation. Clinical symptoms, serum thyroxine and TRAb, thyroid ultrasound, and orbital computed tomography formed the basis for the diagnoses. PBMCs were separated from approximately 9.9 ml of fresh peripheral blood using Ficoll-Paque density gradient centrifugation. Total RNA was extracted using Trizol reagent, and RNA quality was assessed on an Agilent 2100 Bioanalyzer. This clonotype was seen at least ten times. The antigen it binds to is not known. Base qualities are not at hand, and no much larger clone is one base apart.

The sequence came from a woman aged 40 to 49 with Graves' ophthalmopathy. Here the chain combines TRBV20-1 and TRBJ1-2; TRBD1 is possibly the D segment (6 matching bases). Sequencing was done on a sample of blood. The CDR3 region reads CSPQGPMMHGYTF. The base sequence is TGCAGTCCCCAGGGGCCGATGATGCATGGCTACACCTTC.